This TCR beta chain emerged from a study of Graves' ophthalmopathy and Graves' hyperthyroidism. In germline, CDR1 is MGHDK, CDR2 SYGVNS. Between the trimmed V and J ends, which lost 3 bases and 4 bases, there was a span of 6 bases. The CDR3 sequence is 12 residues long. This clonotype was seen at least ten times. RNA served as the template for amplifying TCR beta CDR3 regions. In the first round, RT-PCR was carried out with HTBI primers, and a multiplex PCR formed the second round. MiXCR, run by TCRdb on the multiplex PCR reads, gives a single entry per CDR3 protein. The table lists around 1.1 million distinct CDR3 sequences, approximately 35% of them singletons.

The chain is built from TRBV25-1 and TRBJ2-5; no clear D. The sequence was obtained from an adult man with Graves' hyperthyroidism. Sequencing input: peripheral blood or thyroid tissue (not recorded which). CDR3: CASSDVGETQYF. CDR3 in DNA: TGTGCCAGCAGTGACGTGGGAGAGACCCAGTACTTC.